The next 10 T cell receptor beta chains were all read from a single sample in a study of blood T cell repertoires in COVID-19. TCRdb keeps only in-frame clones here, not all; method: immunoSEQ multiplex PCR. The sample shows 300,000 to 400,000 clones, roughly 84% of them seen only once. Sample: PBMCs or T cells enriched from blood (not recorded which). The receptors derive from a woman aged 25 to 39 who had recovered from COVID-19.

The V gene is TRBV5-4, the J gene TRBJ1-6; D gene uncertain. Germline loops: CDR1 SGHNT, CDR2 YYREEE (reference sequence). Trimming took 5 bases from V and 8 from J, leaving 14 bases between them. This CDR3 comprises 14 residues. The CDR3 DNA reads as TGTGCCAGCAGTCCGGTCGTCGGGGATTCACCCCTCCACTTT. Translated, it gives CASSPVVGDSPLHF.

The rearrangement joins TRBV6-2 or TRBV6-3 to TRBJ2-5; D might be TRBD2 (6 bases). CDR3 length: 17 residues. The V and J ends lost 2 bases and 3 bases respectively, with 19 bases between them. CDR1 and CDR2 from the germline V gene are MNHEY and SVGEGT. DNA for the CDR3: TGTGCCAGCAGTTACAGAGGCCCCGGGGGACCCAAAGAGACCCAGTACTTC. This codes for CASSYRGPGGPKETQYF.

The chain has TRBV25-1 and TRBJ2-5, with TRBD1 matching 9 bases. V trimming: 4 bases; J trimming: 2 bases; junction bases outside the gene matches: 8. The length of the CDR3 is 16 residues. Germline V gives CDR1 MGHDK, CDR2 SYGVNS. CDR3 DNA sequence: TGTGCCAGCAGTGTCACCACCGGGACAGGGCAAGAGACCCAGTACTTC. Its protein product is CASSVTTGTGQETQYF.

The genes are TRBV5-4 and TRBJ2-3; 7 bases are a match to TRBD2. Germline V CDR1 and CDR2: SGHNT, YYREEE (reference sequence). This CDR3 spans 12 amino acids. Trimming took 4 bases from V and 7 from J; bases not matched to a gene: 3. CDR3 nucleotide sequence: TGTGCCAGCAGCCCAGCGGGGAATACGCAGTATTTT. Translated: CASSPAGNTQYF. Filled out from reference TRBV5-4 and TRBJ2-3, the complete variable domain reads ETGVTQSPTHLIKTRGQQVTLRCSSQSGHNTVSWYQQALGQGPQFIFQYYREEENGRGNFPPRFSGLQFPNYSSELNVNALELDDSALYLCASSPAGNTQYFGPGTRLTVL.

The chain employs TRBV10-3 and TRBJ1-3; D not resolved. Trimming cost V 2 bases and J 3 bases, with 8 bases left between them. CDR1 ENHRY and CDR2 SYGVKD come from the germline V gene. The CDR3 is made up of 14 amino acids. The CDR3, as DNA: TGTGCCATCAGTGAGCTTACGGTTGGAAACACCATATATTTT. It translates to CAISELTVGNTIYF.

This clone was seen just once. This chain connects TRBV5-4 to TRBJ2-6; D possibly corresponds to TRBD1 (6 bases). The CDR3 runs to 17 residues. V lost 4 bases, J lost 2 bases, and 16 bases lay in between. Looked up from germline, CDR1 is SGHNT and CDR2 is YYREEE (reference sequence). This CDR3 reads CASSPKTTGPGANVLTF. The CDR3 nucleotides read TGTGCCAGCAGCCCGAAGACTACAGGGCCTGGGGCCAACGTCCTGACTTTC.

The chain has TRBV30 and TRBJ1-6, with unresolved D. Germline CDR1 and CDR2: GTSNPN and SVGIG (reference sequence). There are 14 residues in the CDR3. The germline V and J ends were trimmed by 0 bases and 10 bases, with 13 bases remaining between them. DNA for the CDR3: TGTGCCTGGAGTGTACTAGTTGGGAGGTCACCCCTCCACTTT. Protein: CAWSVLVGRSPLHF.

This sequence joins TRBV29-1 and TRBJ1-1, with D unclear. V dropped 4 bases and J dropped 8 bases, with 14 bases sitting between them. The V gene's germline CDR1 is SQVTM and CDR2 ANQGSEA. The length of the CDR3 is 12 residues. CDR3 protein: CSVGLLRGEAFF. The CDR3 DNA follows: TGCAGCGTTGGACTCCTCCGGGGAGAAGCTTTCTTT.

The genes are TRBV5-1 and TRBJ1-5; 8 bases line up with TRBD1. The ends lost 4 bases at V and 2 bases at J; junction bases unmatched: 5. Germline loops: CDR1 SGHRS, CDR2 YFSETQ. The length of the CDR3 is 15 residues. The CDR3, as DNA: TGCGCCAGCAGCCTGACAGGGGATGGCAATCAGCCCCAGCATTTT. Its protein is CASSLTGDGNQPQHF.

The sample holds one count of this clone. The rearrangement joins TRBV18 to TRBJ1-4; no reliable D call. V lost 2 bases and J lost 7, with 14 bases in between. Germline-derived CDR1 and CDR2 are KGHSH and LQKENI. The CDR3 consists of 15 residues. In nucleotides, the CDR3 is TGTGCCAGCTCACCAGGAACGCTGGAGGGTGAAAAACTGTTTTTT. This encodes CASSPGTLEGEKLFF.